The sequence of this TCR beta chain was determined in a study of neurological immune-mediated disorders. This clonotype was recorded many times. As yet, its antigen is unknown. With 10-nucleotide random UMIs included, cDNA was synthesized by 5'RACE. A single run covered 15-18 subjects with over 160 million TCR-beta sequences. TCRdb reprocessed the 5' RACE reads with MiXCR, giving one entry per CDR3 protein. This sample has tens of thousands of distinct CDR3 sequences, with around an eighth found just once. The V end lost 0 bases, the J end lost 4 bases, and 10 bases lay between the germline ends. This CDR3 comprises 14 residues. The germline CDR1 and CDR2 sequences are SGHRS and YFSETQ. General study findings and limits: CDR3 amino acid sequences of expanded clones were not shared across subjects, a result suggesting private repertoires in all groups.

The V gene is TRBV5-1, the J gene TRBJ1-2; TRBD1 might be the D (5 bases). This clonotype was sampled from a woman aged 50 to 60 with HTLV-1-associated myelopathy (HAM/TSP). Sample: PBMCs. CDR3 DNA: TGCGCCAGCAGCTTGGGAGACAGTCCCTATGGCTACACCTTC. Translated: CASSLGDSPYGYTF.